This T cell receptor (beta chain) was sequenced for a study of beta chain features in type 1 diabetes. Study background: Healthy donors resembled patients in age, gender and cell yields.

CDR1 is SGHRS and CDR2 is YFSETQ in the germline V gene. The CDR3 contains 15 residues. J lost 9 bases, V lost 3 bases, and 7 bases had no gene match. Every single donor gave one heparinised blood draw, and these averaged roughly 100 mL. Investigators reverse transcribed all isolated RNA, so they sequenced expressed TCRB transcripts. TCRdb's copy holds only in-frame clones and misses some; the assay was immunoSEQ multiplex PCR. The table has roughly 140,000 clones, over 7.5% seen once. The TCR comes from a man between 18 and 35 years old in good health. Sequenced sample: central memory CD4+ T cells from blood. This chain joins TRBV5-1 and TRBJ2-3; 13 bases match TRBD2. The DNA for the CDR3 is TGCGCCAGCAGCTCCGGACTAGCGGGAGTTGACACGCAGTATTTT. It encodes CASSSGLAGVDTQYF.